This record covers a single TCR beta chain. This entry belongs to a study of T cell changes during pregnancy in multiple sclerosis. Clones were sequenced by immunoSEQ multiplex PCR, and TCRdb holds only the in-frame ones, with some missing. The sample records 70,000 to 90,000 clones, about 90% being singletons. Trimming took 2 bases from V and 2 from J, leaving 8 bases between them. Germline V CDR1 and CDR2: MRHNA, SNTAGT. There are 14 residues in the CDR3. The source is a female donor in good health, serving as a control in a pregnancy study. Some clones in this sample may be carry-over from other donors' samples. Material: PBMCs, obtained in the first trimester of pregnancy. The chain joins TRBV6-4 to TRBJ2-3; no definite D call. In DNA, the CDR3 is TGTGCCAGCAGTGACGAGCCCTCCACAGATACGCAGTATTTT. Its protein product is CASSDEPSTDTQYF.